This T cell receptor (beta chain) stems from a study of cytomegalovirus exposure and HLA in healthy donors. The CDR3 has 15 residues. The germline CDR1 and CDR2 sequences are GTSNPN and SVGIG (reference sequence). The V segment lost 2 bases and the J segment 12 bases; nucleotides outside the gene matches: 18. The PCR was carried out with 60 Vbeta primers and 13 Jbeta primers. As processed by the authors: Later, 65 million to 85 million unique TCR beta chains were counted in an analysis, and approximately 10 million of them were shared. This table comes from immunoSEQ multiplex PCR, and its TCRdb copy is limited to in-frame clones, with some not included. That table furnishes V, J and clone size, whereas the DNA furnished D and trimming. This table has 50,000 to 60,000 clones, approximately 80% appearing once. Regarding this clone: The antigen is unknown.

Points from the study as a whole: As immune exposure information, only CMV serostatus was available. In a later analysis, TCR beta V- and J-gene trimming showed a link to a missense DCLRE1C variant. In a later analysis, across HLA loci, associated TCR counts were highest for DRB1, lowest for HLA-C.

The chain recombines TRBV30 with TRBJ1-2; 7 bases match TRBD1. The source material was PBMCs. The sequence was obtained from a female donor in good health and CMV-seronegative. CDR3 in amino acids: CAWSRSFPDETGNTF. For the CDR3, the DNA is TGTGCCTGGAGTAGGTCATTCCCCGACGAGACAGGGAACACCTTC.